A selection of T cell receptor beta chains follows, all from one sample in a study of blood T cell repertoires in COVID-19. Assay: immunoSEQ multiplex PCR; the TCRdb copy retains only in-frame clones and omits some. The sample yields approximately 490,000 clones, about 85% seen once. The specimen sequenced was PBMCs or T cells enriched from blood (not recorded which). The origin of the receptors is a woman aged 55-70 years who had recovered from COVID-19. The CDR3 runs from the conserved cysteine through the conserved F or W. Each record gives: clone size, D gene, J gene, V gene, CDR3 protein, CDR3 DNA. D genes are given only for firm matches. Size tells how often a clone was seen (once, few, many) or the class of an expanded clone, and some rows leave it out.

>once|TRBD1|TRBJ2-1|TRBV5-1
CASSAGQGGNEQFF
TGCGCCAGCAGCGCGGGACAGGGGGGCAATGAGCAGTTCTTC
>-|-|TRBJ2-7|TRBV19
CATNSRDTSPSYEQYF
TGTGCCACGAACTCAAGGGACACCTCTCCATCCTACGAGCAGTACTTC
>-|-|TRBJ1-3|TRBV5-6
CASNHMHRMNTIYF
TGTGCCAGCAACCACATGCACCGTATGAACACCATATATTTT
>-|TRBD1|TRBJ1-3|TRBV19
CASSITGTGAGNTIYF
TGTGCCAGTAGTATCACCGGGACAGGGGCTGGAAACACCATATATTTT
>-|TRBD1|TRBJ1-6|TRBV6-5
CASRQGRIYSPLHF
TGTGCCAGCCGACAGGGGCGAATTTATTCACCCCTCCACTTT
>-|-|TRBJ1-3|TRBV3-1/TRBV3-2
CASSPSSGNTIYF
TGTGCCAGCAGCCCTAGCTCTGGAAACACCATATATTTT
>few|-|TRBJ1-4|TRBV7-2
CASSSPTNGHEKLFF
TGTGCCAGCAGCTCTCCGACAAACGGCCATGAAAAACTGTTTTTT
>many|-|TRBJ2-7|TRBV10-2
CASSEGSSYEQYF
TGCGCCAGCAGTGAGGGCAGCTCCTACGAGCAGTACTTC
>-|TRBD1|TRBJ2-7|TRBV5-1
CASSLEQGAPYEQYF
TGCGCCAGCAGCTTGGAGCAGGGGGCCCCCTACGAGCAGTACTTC
>-|-|TRBJ1-2|TRBV9
CASGRGQGKGYTF
TGTGCCAGCGGGCGGGGCCAGGGTAAGGGCTACACCTTC
>-|-|TRBJ2-5|TRBV24-1
CATSDNAPGTQYF
TGTGCCACCAGTGATAACGCACCGGGGACCCAGTACTTC
>-|-|TRBJ1-4|TRBV12-3/TRBV12-4
CASSLIGTGRVFF
TGTGCCAGCAGTTTAATTGGGACGGGGAGGGTGTTTTTT
>-|TRBD2|TRBJ2-7|TRBV9
CASSVGSGVSYEQYF
TGTGCCAGCAGCGTAGGTAGCGGGGTCTCCTACGAGCAGTACTTC
>-|TRBD1|TRBJ1-6|TRBV2
CASSGGQGAPLHF
TGTGCCAGCAGTGGCGGACAGGGAGCGCCCCTCCACTTT
>-|-|TRBJ1-6|TRBV5-1
CASSLDDPINLPYNSPLHF
TGCGCCAGCAGCTTGGATGATCCGATTAATCTACCCTATAATTCACCCCTCCACTTT
>-|-|TRBJ1-1|TRBV19
CASSGFSTEAFF
TGTGCCAGTTCAGGGTTTTCCACTGAAGCTTTCTTT
>-|-|TRBJ2-7|TRBV24-1
CATSVGGPPYEQYF
TGTGCCACCAGTGTTGGAGGGCCCCCCTACGAGCAGTACTTC
>-|TRBD2|TRBJ2-2|TRBV18
CASSPLAEETTGELFF
TGTGCCAGCTCACCCCTAGCGGAGGAAACCACCGGGGAGCTGTTTTTT
>-|-|TRBJ1-5|TRBV27
CASSRGGGNQPQHF
TGTGCCAGCAGTCGCGGGGGGGGGAATCAGCCCCAGCATTTT
>-|TRBD1|TRBJ1-2|TRBV5-1
CASSSGQGDWGYTF
TGCGCCAGCAGCTCTGGACAGGGGGATTGGGGCTACACCTTC
>once|TRBD2|TRBJ2-3|TRBV7-2
CASSYSGGAWLPDTQYF
TGTGCCAGCAGCTATAGCGGGGGGGCCTGGCTGCCAGATACGCAGTATTTT
>-|-|TRBJ2-1|TRBV24-1
CATSDLMGAGYNEQFF
TGTGCCACCAGTGATTTGATGGGGGCCGGCTACAATGAGCAGTTCTTC
>-|-|TRBJ2-3|TRBV6-4
CASSRDFTDTQYF
TGTGCCAGCAGTCGGGACTTCACAGATACGCAGTATTTT
>-|-|TRBJ2-7|TRBV6-1
CASSEKGFGYEQYF
TGTGCCAGCAGTGAAAAGGGGTTCGGCTACGAGCAGTACTTC
>-|TRBD1|TRBJ2-1|TRBV4-1
CASRQGAGNEQFF
TGCGCCAGCCGGCAGGGGGCGGGTAATGAGCAGTTCTTC
>-|-|TRBJ1-1|TRBV24-1
CATSDYLGRNTEAFF
TGTGCCACCAGTGACTACCTCGGGAGGAACACTGAAGCTTTCTTT
>-|TRBD1|TRBJ1-4|TRBV7-2
CASTPDRVEKLFF
TGTGCCAGCACCCCGGACAGGGTTGAAAAACTGTTTTTT
>-|TRBD2|TRBJ2-3|TRBV6-5
CASTGGGVADTQYF
TGTGCCAGCACCGGTGGGGGGGTCGCAGATACGCAGTATTTT
>-|-|TRBJ1-2|TRBV14
CASSQDRGNYGYTF
TGTGCCAGCAGCCAAGATCGAGGGAACTATGGCTACACCTTC
>few|TRBD1|TRBJ2-1|TRBV29-1
CSVEVIQGADYNEQFF
TGCAGCGTTGAAGTTATACAGGGGGCAGACTACAATGAGCAGTTCTTC
>-|TRBD1|TRBJ2-1|TRBV24-1
CATSDLGQGAYNEQFF
TGTGCCACCAGTGATTTGGGACAGGGGGCCTACAATGAGCAGTTCTTC
>-|TRBD1|TRBJ1-2|TRBV6-2/TRBV6-3
CASSPGQGVNYGYTF
TGTGCCAGCAGCCCGGGACAGGGGGTGAACTATGGCTACACCTTC
>-|TRBD1|TRBJ1-3|TRBV5-1
CASSPGQGQDTIYF
TGCGCCAGCAGCCCTGGACAGGGGCAAGACACCATATATTTT